The present T cell receptor beta chain was sequenced within a study of blood T cell repertoires in COVID-19. The wider study: Italy, Spain and the United States were the sources of the convalescent and acute COVID-19 samples. PBMCs, B-cell-depleted T cells, or T cells provided the cDNA or gDNA that made up the material.

Original processing methods: Estimation of nucleated cell counts was performed using reference gene primer amplification. Only in-frame clones appear in the TCRdb table, and some are missing; sequencing was by immunoSEQ multiplex PCR. The V and J calls and clone size come from that table; D and trimming were worked out from the DNA. The repertoire holds about 46,000 clones, with approximately 86% as singletons. Germline CDR1 and CDR2: SEHNR and FQNEAQ (reference sequence). The CDR3 loop spans 15 amino acids. The V segment lost 5 bases and the J segment 1 base; nucleotides outside the gene matches: 6.

This TCR was sampled from a man between 60 and 70 years old with acute or convalescent COVID-19. Sequenced: peripheral blood. The chain couples TRBV7-9 to TRBJ2-7, with 9 bases aligning to TRBD1. CDR3 residues: CASSHGQGKSYEQYF. DNA for the CDR3: TGTGCCAGCAGCCACGGACAGGGGAAATCCTACGAGCAGTACTTC.